This record concerns one TCR beta chain sequence. Its target is unknown. This sample stems from a study of graft-versus-host responses after intestinal transplantation. Study as a whole: Isolated intestinal, liver-intestinal, or multivisceral transplants had been given to the recipients. Recipients were all induced with anti-thymocyte globulin, then given tacrolimus and steroids for 3 to 4 years. The study, taken as a whole, reports: GvH clones were found in recipient marrow; some appeared first in ileum or blood. Some patients had graft-donor T cell macrochimerism, and their allografts showed high graft-versus-host to host-versus-graft clonal ratios.

Assay used: immunoSEQ multiplex PCR; TCRdb lists only in-frame clones, some missing. This table has under 100,000 clones, approximately 82% appearing once. The germline gives CDR1 MDHEN, CDR2 SYDVKM. This CDR3 contains 17 residues. Trimming pared 6 bases from V and 0 bases from J, leaving 18 bases between. The specimen was unstimulated CD4+ T cells sorted from spleen or lymph node cells, collected before intestinal transplant. The TCR was taken from a human donor who received an intestinal transplant. The rearrangement uses TRBV28 and TRBJ1-5; D is perhaps TRBD1 (5 bases). The DNA for the CDR3 is TGTGCCAGCAGCTCCGTATGGGGGGATTATAGCAATCAGCCCCAGCATTTT. It yields the protein CASSSVWGDYSNQPQHF.